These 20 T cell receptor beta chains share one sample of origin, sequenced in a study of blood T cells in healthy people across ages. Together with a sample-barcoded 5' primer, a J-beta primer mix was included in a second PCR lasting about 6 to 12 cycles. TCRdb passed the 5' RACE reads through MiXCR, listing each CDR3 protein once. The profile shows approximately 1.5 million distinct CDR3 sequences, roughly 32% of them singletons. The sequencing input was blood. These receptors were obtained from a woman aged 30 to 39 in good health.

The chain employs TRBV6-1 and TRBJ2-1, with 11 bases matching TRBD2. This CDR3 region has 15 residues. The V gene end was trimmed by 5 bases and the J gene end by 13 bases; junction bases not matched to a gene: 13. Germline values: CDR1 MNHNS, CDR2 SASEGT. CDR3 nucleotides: TGTGCCAGCAGTTTGATGGGACTAGCGGTTTCCGAACAGTTCTTC. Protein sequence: CASSLMGLAVSEQFF.

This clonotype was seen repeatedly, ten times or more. The CDR3 DNA reads TGCGCCAGCAGCCAAGATCCCACAGGGGAGACCCAGTACTTC. This gives the protein CASSQDPTGETQYF. The rearrangement joins TRBV4-1 to TRBJ2-5, with a tentative D call TRBD1 (6 bases). Trimming pared 0 bases from V and 5 bases from J, leaving 10 bases between. CDR3 length: 14 amino acids. The germline V gene has CDR1 MGHRA and CDR2 YSYEKL.

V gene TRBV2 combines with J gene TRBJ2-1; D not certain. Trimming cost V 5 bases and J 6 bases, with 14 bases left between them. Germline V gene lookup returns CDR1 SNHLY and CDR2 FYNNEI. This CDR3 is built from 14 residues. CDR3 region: CASSSNWLSNEQFF. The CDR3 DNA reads TGTGCCAGCAGTTCCAACTGGCTCTCCAATGAGCAGTTCTTC. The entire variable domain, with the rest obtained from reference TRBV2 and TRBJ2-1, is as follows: EPEVTQTPSHQVTQMGQEVILRCVPISNHLYFYWYRQILGQKVEFLVSFYNNEISEKSEIFDDQFSVERPDGSNFTLKIRSTKLEDSAMYFCASSSNWLSNEQFFGPGTRLTVL.

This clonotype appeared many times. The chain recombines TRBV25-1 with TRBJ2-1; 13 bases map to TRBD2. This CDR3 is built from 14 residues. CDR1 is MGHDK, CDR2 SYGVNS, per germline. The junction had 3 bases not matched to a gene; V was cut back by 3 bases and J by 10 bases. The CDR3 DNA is TGTGCCAGCAGTGATGGGACTAGCGGGAAGGAGCAGTTCTTC. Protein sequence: CASSDGTSGKEQFF. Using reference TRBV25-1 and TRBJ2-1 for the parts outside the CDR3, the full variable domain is EADIYQTPRYLVIGTGKKITLECSQTMGHDKMYWYQQDPGMELHLIHYSYGVNSTEKGDLSSESTVSRIRTEHFPLTLESARPSHTSQYLCASSDGTSGKEQFFGPGTRLTVL.

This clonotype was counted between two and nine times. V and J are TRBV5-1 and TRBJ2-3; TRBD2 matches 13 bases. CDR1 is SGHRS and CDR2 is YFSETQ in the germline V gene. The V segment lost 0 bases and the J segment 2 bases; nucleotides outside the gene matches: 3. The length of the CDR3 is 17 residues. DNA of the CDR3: TGCGCCAGCAGCTTGGCCGGGACTAGCGGGGCCACAGATACGCAGTATTTT. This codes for CASSLAGTSGATDTQYF.

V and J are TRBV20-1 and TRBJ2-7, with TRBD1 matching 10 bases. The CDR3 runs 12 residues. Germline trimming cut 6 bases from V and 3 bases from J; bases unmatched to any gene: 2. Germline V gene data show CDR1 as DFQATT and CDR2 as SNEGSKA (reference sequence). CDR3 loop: CSAGQGIYEQYF. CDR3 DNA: TGCAGTGCGGGACAGGGGATCTACGAGCAGTACTTC.

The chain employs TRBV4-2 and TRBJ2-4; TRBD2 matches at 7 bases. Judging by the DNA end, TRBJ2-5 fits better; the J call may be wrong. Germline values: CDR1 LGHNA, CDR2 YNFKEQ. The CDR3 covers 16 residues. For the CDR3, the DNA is TGTGCCAGCAGCCGACAACTAGCGCCGATTAAAGAGACCCAGTACTTC. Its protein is CASSRQLAPIKETQYF.

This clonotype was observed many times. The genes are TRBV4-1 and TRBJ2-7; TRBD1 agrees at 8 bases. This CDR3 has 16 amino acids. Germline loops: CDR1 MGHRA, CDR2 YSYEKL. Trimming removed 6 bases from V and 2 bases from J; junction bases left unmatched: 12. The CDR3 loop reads CASRPSSTGGPYEQYF. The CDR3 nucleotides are TGCGCCAGCAGGCCCAGCTCAACAGGGGGGCCCTACGAGCAGTACTTC.

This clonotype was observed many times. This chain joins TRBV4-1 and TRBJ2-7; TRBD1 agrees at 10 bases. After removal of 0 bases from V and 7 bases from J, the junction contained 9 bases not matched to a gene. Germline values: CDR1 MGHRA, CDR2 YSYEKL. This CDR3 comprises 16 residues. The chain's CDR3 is CASSQDGTGVLGEQYF. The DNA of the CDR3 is TGCGCCAGCAGCCAAGACGGGACAGGGGTCTTAGGGGAGCAGTACTTC.

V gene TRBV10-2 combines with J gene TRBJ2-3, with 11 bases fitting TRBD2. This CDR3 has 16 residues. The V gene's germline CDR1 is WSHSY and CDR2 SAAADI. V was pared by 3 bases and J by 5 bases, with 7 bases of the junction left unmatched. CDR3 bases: TGCGCCAGCAGTGATACTAGCGGGGGTCCGCGAGATACGCAGTATTTT. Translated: CASSDTSGGPRDTQYF.

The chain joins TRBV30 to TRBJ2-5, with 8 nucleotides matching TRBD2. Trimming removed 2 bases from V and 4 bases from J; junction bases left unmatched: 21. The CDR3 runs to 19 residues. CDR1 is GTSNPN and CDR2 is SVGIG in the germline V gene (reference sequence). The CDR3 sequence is CAWSPTADGAGGPGETQYF. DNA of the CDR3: TGTGCCTGGAGTCCCACGGCGGATGGTGCGGGGGGACCGGGAGAGACCCAGTACTTC.

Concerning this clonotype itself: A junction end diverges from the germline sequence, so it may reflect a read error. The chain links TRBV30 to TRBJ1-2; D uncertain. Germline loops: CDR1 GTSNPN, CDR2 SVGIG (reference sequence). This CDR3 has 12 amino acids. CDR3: CAWSSSIGGHTF. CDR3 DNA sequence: TGTGCCTGGAGTTCATCTATAGGTGGCCACACCTTC.

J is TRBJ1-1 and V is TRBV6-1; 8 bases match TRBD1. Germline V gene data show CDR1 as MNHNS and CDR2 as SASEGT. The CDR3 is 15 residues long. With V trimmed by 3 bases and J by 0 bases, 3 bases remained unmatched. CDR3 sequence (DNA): TGTGCCAGCAGTGATAGACAGGGGTTGAACACTGAAGCTTTCTTT. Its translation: CASSDRQGLNTEAFF.

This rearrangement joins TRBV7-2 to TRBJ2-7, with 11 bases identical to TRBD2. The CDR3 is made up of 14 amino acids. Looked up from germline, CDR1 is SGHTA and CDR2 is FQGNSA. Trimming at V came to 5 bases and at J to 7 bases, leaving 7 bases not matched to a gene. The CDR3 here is CASSQTSGSGEQYF. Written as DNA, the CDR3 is TGTGCCAGCAGCCAAACTAGCGGGAGCGGTGAGCAGTACTTC.

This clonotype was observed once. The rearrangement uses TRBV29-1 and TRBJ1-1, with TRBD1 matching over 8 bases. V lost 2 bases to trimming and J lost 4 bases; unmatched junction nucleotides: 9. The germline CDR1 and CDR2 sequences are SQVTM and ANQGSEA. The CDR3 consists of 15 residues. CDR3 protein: CSVERGTGMVTEAFF. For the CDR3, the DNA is TGCAGCGTTGAAAGGGGGACAGGAATGGTCACTGAAGCTTTCTTT.

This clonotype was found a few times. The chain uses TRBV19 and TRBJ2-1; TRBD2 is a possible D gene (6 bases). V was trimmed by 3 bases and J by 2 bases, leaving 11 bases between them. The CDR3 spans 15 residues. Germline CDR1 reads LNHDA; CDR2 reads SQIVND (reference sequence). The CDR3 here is CASSMVGSAYNEQFF. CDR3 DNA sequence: TGTGCCAGTAGTATGGTCGGGAGCGCCTACAATGAGCAGTTCTTC.

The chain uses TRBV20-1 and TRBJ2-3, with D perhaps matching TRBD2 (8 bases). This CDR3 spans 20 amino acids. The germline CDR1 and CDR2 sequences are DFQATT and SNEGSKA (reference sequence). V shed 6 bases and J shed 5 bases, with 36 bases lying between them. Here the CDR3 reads CSATGQVWVGGRIRLDTQYF. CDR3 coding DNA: TGCAGTGCCACCGGACAGGTTTGGGTTGGCGGGAGGATACGCCTAGATACGCAGTATTTT.

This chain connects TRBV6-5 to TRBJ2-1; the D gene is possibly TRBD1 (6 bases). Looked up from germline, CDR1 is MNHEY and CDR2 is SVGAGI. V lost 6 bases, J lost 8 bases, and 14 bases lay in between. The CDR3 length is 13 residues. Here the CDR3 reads CASRSQGIDEQFF. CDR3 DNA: TGTGCCAGCAGATCCCAGGGGATCGATGAGCAGTTCTTC.

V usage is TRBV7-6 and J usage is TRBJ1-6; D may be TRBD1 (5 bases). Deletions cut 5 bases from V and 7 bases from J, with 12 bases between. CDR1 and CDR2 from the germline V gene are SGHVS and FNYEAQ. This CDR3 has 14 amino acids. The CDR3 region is CASSPNEGNSPLHF. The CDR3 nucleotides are TGTGCCAGCAGCCCAAACGAGGGGAATTCACCCCTCCACTTT.

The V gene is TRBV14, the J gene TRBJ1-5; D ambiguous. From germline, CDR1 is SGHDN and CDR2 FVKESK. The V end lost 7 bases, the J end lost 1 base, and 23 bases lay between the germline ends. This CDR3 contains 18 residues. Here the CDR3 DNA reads TGTGCCAGCATACGGCCGGGAGTAACCCGGGAGAGCAATCAGCCCCAGCATTTT. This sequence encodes CASIRPGVTRESNQPQHF.